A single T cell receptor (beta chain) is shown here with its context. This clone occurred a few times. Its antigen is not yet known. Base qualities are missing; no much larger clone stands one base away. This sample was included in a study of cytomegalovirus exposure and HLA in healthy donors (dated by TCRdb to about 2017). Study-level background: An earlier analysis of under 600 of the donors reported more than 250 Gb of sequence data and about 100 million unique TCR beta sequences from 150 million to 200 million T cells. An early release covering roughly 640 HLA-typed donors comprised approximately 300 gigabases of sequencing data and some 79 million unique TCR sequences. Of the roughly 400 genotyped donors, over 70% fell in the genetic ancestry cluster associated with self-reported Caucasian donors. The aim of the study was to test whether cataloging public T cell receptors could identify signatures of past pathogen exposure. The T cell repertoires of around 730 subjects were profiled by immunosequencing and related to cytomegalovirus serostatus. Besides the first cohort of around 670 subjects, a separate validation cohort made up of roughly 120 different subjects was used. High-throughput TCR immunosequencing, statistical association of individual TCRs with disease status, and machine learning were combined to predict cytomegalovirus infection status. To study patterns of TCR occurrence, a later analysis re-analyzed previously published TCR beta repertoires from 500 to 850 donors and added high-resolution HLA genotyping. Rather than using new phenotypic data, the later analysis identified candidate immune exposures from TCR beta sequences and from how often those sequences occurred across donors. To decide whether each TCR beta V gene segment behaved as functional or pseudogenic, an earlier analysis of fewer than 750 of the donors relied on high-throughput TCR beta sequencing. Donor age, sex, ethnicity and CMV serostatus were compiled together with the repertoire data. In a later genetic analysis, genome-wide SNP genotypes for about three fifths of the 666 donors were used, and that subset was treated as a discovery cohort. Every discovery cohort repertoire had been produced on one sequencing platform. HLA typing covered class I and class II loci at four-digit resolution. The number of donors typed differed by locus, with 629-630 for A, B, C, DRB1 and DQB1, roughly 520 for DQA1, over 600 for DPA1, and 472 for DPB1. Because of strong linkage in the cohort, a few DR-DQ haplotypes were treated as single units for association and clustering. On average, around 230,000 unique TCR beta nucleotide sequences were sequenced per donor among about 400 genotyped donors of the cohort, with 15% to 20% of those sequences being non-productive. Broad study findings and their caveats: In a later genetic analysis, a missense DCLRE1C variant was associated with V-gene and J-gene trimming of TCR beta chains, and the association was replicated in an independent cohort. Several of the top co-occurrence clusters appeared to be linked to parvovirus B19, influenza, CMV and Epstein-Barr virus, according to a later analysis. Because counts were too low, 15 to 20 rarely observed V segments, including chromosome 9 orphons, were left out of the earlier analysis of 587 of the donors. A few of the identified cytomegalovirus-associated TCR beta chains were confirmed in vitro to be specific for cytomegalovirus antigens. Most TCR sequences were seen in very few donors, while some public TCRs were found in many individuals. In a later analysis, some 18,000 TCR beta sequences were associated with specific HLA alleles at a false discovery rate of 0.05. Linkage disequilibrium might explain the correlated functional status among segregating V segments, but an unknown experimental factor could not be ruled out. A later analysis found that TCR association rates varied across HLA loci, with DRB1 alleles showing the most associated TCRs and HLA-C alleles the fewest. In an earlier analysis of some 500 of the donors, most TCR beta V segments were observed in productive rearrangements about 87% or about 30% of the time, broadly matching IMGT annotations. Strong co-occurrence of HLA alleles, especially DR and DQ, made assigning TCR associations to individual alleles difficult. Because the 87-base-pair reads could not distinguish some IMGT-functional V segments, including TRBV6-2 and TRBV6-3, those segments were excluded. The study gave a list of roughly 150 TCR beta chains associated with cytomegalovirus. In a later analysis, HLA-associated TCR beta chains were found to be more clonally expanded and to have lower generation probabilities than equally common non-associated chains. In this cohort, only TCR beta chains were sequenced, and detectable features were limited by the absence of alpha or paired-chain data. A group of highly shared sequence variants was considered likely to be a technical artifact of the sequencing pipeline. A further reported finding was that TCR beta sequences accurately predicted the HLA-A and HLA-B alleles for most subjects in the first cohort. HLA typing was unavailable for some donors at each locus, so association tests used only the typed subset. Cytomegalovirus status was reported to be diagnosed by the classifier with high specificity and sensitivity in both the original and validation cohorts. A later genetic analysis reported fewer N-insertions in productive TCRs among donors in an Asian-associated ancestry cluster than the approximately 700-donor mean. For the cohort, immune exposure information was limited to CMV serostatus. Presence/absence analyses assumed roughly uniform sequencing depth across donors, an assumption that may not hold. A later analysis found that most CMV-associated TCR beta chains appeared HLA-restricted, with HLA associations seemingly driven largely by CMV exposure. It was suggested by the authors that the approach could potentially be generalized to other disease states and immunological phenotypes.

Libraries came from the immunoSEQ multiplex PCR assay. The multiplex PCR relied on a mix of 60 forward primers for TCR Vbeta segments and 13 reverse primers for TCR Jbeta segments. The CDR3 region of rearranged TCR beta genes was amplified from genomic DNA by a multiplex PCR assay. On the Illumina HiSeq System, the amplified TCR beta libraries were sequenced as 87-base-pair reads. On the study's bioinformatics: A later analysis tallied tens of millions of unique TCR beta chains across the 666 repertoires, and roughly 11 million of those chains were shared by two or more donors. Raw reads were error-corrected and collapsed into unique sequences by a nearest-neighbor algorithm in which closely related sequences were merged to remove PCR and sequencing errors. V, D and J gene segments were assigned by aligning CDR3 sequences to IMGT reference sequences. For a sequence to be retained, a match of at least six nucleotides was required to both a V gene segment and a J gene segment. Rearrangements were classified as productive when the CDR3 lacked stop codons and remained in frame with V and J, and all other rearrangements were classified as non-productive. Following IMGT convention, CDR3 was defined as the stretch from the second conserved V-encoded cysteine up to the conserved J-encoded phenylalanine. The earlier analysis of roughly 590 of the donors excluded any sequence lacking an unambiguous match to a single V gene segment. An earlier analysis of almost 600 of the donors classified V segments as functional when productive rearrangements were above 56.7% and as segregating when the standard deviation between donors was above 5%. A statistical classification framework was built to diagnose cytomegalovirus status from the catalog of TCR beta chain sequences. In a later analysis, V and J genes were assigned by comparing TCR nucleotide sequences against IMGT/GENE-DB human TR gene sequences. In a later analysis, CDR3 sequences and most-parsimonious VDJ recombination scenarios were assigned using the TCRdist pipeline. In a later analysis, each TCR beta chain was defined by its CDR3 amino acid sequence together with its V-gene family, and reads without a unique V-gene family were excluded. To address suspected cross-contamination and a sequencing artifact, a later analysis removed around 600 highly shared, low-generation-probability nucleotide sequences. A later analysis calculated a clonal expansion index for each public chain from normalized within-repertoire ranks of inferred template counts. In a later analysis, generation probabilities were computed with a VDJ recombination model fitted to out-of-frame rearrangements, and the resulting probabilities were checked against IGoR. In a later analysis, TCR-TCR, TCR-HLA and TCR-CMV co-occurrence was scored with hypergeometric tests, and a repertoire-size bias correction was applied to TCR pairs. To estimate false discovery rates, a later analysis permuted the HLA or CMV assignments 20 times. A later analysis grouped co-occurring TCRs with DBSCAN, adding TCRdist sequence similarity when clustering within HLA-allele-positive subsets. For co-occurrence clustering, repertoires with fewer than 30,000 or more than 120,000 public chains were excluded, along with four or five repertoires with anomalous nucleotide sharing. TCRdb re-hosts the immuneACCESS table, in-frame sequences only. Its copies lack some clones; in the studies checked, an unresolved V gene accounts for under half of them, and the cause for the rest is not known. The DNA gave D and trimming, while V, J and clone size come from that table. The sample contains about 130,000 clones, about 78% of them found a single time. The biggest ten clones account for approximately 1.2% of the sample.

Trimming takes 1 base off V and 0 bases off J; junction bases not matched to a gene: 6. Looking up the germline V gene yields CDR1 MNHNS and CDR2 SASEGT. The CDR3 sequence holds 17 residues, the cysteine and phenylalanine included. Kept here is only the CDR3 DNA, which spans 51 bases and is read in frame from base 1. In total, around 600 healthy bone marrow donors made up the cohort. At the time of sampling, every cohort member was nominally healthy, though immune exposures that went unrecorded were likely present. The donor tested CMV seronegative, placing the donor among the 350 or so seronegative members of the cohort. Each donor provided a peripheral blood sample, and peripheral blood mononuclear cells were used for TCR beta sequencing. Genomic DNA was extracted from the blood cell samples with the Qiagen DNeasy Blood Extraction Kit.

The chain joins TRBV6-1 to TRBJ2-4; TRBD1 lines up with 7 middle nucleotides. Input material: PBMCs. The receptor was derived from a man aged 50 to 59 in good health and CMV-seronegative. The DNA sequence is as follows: TGTGCCAGCAGTGAAGGACAGGGAATGCGAGCCAAAAACATTCAGTACTTC. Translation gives CASSEGQGMRAKNIQYF.